This T cell receptor beta chain was documented in a study of blood T cell repertoires in COVID-19. Germline V gene sequence: CDR1 MNHEY, CDR2 SVGAGI. This CDR3 contains 14 residues. Losses at the gene ends were 2 bases for V and 7 bases for J; bases not matched to a gene: 7. How the authors handled the data: Scientists estimated how many nucleated cells there were by amplifying reference gene primers. The data were produced by immunoSEQ multiplex PCR, yet TCRdb's version contains in-frame clones alone and is incomplete. V and J calls and clone size come straight from that table; D and trimming were deduced from the DNA. Of roughly 330,000 clones listed, about 91% are singletons.

The sequence derives from a man aged 30 to 45 with COVID-19, enrolled during active disease. Sequenced sample: peripheral blood. The chain has TRBV6-5 and TRBJ1-2; TRBD1 aligns across 7 bases. In DNA, the CDR3 is TGTGCCAGCAGTTACGACAGGGCGGTTGGTGGCTACACCTTC. As protein: CASSYDRAVGGYTF.